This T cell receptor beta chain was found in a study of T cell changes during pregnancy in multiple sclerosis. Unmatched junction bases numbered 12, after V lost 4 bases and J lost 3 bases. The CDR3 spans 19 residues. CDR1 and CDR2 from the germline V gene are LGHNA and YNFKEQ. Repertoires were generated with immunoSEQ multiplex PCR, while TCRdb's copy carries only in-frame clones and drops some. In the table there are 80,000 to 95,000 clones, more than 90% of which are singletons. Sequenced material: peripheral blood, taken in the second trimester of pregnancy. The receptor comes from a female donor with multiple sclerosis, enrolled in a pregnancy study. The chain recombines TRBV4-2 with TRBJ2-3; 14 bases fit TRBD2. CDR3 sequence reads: CASSRSGLAGDGGTDTQYF. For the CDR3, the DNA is TGTGCCAGCAGCCGCTCGGGACTAGCGGGAGACGGTGGAACAGATACGCAGTATTTT.